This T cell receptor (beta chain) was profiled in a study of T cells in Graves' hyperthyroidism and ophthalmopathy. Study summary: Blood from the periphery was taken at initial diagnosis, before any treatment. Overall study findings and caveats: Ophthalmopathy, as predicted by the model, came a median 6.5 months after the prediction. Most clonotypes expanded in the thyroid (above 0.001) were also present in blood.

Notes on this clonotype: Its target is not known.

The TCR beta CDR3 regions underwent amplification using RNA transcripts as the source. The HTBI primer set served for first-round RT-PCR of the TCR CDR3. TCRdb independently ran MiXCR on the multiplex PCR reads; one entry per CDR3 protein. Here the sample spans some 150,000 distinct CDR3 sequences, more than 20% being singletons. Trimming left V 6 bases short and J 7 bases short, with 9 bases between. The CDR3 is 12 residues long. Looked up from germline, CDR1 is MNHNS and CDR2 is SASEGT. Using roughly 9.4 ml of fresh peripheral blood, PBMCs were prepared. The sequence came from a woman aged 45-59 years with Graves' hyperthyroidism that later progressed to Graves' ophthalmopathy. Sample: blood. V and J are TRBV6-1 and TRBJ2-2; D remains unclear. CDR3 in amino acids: CASREPNGELFF. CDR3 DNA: TGTGCCAGCAGAGAGCCGAACGGGGAGCTGTTTTTT.